This T cell receptor beta chain was sequenced during a study of blood T cell repertoires in COVID-19. Method: immunoSEQ multiplex PCR; TCRdb's copy keeps in-frame clones and lacks some. The sample consists of about 320,000 clones, more than 90% of them appearing once. Participants came from some 23 US areas, aged roughly 18 to 89 years. Participant reports of clinical history set cohort assignment. There are 18 residues in the CDR3. Unmatched junction bases numbered 9, after V lost 4 bases and J lost 2 bases. The germline gives CDR1 MNHNS, CDR2 SASEGT. The chain carries TRBV6-1 and TRBJ2-6; 9 bases map to TRBD1. The TCR sequence derives from a man in his sixties who had recovered from COVID-19. Sequenced: PBMCs or T cells enriched from blood (not recorded which). This CDR3 is CASSGSSGQGPGANVLTF. The CDR3 DNA follows: TGTGCCAGCAGTGGCAGTTCAGGACAGGGGCCTGGGGCCAACGTCCTGACTTTC.